This TCR beta chain was captured in a study of blood T cell repertoires in COVID-19. Study in general: The United States, Italy and Spain supplied acute and convalescent COVID-19 samples.

Germline V gives CDR1 KGHDR, CDR2 SFDVKD. This CDR3 contains 15 residues. Trimming left V 2 bases short and J 2 bases short, with 6 bases between. Authors' analysis steps: The assay estimated nucleated cells by amplifying reference gene primers. Sequencing was performed with immunoSEQ multiplex PCR; in TCRdb, only in-frame clones are kept and a portion is missing. V, J and clone size derive from that table, while D and trimming were established from the DNA sequence. The table records 150,000 to 160,000 clones, around 84% of them present only once. This TCR was recovered from a man older than 75 with acute or convalescent COVID-19. The chain is built from TRBV24-1 and TRBJ2-6, with D perhaps TRBD2 (5 bases). Sequencing was carried out using peripheral blood. CDR3 in DNA: TGTGCCACCAGTGATTCCGGGGCTGGGGCCAACGTCCTGACTTTC. Protein product: CATSDSGAGANVLTF.